Shown below are 22 T cell receptor beta chains from a single sample sequenced in a study of blood T cell repertoires in COVID-19. TCRdb's copy holds only in-frame clones and misses some; the assay was immunoSEQ multiplex PCR. The profile shows some 150,000 clones, 75% to 85% of them singletons. Sequenced sample: peripheral blood. The receptors derive from a woman in her 50s with acute or convalescent COVID-19.

The chain has TRBV9 and TRBJ1-6, with a weak D call TRBD1 (6 bases). The germline V gene has CDR1 SGDLS and CDR2 YYNGEE. Trimming shortened V by 4 bases and J by 7 bases, and 12 bases separated the two germline ends. This CDR3 contains 14 residues. The CDR3 sequence is CASSPQGLNSPLHF. DNA for the CDR3: TGTGCCAGCAGCCCCCAGGGGTTAAATTCACCCCTCCACTTT. Supplemented by reference TRBV9 and TRBJ1-6, the full variable domain reads DSGVTQTPKHLITATGQRVTLRCSPRSGDLSVYWYQQSLDQGLQFLIQYYNGEERAKGNILERFSAQQFPDLHSELNLSSLELGDSALYFCASSPQGLNSPLHFGNGTRLTVT.

The chain joins TRBV10-3 to TRBJ1-1; 7 positions agree with TRBD1. Germline CDR1 is ENHRY and CDR2 is SYGVKD. The CDR3 is made up of 14 amino acids. The V and J ends lost 7 bases and 6 bases, in that order; junction bases with no gene match: 11. CDR3 region: CAITTGVLAAEAFF. The CDR3 DNA follows: TGTGCCATCACAACAGGGGTCCTCGCGGCTGAAGCTTTCTTT.

The chain recombines TRBV11-2 with TRBJ2-3, with TRBD1 matching 10 bases. Trimming cost V 5 bases and J 2 bases; bases outside gene matches: 7. Germline loops: CDR1 SGHAT, CDR2 FQNNGV. This CDR3 has 16 residues. Here the CDR3 reads CASSQRTGGTTDTQYF. CDR3 nucleotide sequence: TGTGCCAGCAGCCAGAGGACAGGGGGGACCACAGATACGCAGTATTTT.

This clone was detected ten times or more. The chain recombines TRBV7-9 with TRBJ2-7, with D perhaps TRBD1 (5 bases). CDR3 length equals 14 residues. The germline V gene encodes CDR1 SEHNR and CDR2 FQNEAQ (reference sequence). Trimming left V 3 bases short and J 6 bases short, with 15 bases between. DNA of the CDR3: TGTGCCAGCAGCTTCACCCAACCTGGGGCCGAGCAGTACTTC. It is translated as CASSFTQPGAEQYF.

The gene calls are TRBV2 and TRBJ2-2, with 8 positions matching TRBD1. Germline CDR1 SNHLY, CDR2 FYNNEI. V shed 7 bases and J 7 bases; nucleotides not matched to a gene: 5. The CDR3 has 13 residues. The CDR3 nucleotides are TGTGCCAGCACCAGGGGGCAAGACGGGGAGCTGTTTTTT. Translating gives CASTRGQDGELFF.

The chain combines TRBV7-2 with TRBJ1-1, with D perhaps matching TRBD1 (5 bases). Germline CDR1 reads SGHTA; CDR2 reads FQGNSA. V was clipped by 1 base and J by 0 bases, with 18 bases between them. This CDR3 region has 18 residues. The CDR3, as DNA: TGTGCCAGCAGCTTAGTTGGACAAGGGAACAATATGAACACTGAAGCTTTCTTT. Protein sequence: CASSLVGQGNNMNTEAFF.

The J gene is TRBJ2-6, the V gene TRBV7-8, with 9 bases lining up with TRBD1. Germline V CDR1 and CDR2: SGHVS, FQNEAQ. This CDR3 has 18 amino acids. J lost 0 bases, V lost 1 base, and 4 bases had no gene match. CDR3 sequence (DNA): TGTGCCAGCAGCTTAGTTGGGACAGGGTTCTCTGGGGCCAACGTCCTGACTTTC. Protein: CASSLVGTGFSGANVLTF.

This chain links TRBV11-1 with TRBJ2-7, with a weak D call TRBD1 (6 bases). Trimming took 1 base from V and 5 from J, leaving 9 bases between them. Germline CDR1 and CDR2: SGHAT and FQDESV (reference sequence). The CDR3 extends over 13 amino acids. CDR3 region: CASSLVRGNEQYF. CDR3 bases: TGTGCCAGCAGCTTAGTTAGGGGGAACGAGCAGTACTTC.

This clone has a single count. J is TRBJ2-2 and V is TRBV7-6, with a weak D call TRBD1 (6 bases). The CDR3 contains 13 residues. CDR1 and CDR2 from the germline V gene are SGHVS and FNYEAQ. V was pared by 11 bases and J by 1 base, with 11 bases between. The CDR3 sequence: CASTGLNTGELFF. The DNA of the CDR3 is TGTGCCTCCACAGGGCTGAACACCGGGGAGCTGTTTTTT.

This clone is a singleton in its sample. This sequence joins TRBV6-1 and TRBJ2-3; D is undetermined. V lost 0 bases to trimming and J lost 3 bases, with 4 bases between them. This CDR3 has 13 residues. From germline, CDR1 is MNHNS and CDR2 SASEGT. The CDR3, as DNA: TGTGCCAGCAGTGAAGCGCAGACAGATACGCAGTATTTT. Translation: CASSEAQTDTQYF.

This chain uses TRBV10-3 with TRBJ1-5; possibly TRBD1 for D (6 bases). The CDR3 is made up of 16 amino acids. Germline CDR1 and CDR2: ENHRY and SYGVKD. The germline V and J ends were trimmed by 4 bases and 1 base, with 14 bases remaining between them. CDR3 amino acids: CAISAGGGQSNQPQHF. Written as DNA, the CDR3 is TGTGCCATCAGTGCGGGGGGGGGACAAAGCAATCAGCCCCAGCATTTT.

This chain joins TRBV4-2 and TRBJ1-2; the D is unclear. In germline, CDR1 is LGHNA, CDR2 YNFKEQ. The CDR3 has 12 residues. V lost 0 bases and J 8 bases, leaving 7 bases between the germline ends. CDR3 nucleotide sequence: TGTGCCAGCAGCCAAGAGGAGTCCGGCTACACCTTC. Its translation: CASSQEESGYTF.

This chain connects TRBV7-2 to TRBJ1-1, with D maybe TRBD1 (5 bases). Trimming left V 5 bases short and J 1 base short, with 17 bases between. The germline V gene encodes CDR1 SGHTA and CDR2 FQGNSA. This CDR3 region has 16 residues. This CDR3 reads CASSPPGGSRNTEAFF. The CDR3, as DNA: TGTGCCAGCAGCCCACCCGGGGGGAGCCGGAACACTGAAGCTTTCTTT.

This clone was counted only a few times. The genes are TRBV9 and TRBJ1-3; D call uncertain. Deletions cut 0 bases from V and 1 base from J, with 11 bases between. The germline V gene encodes CDR1 SGDLS and CDR2 YYNGEE. The CDR3 covers 16 residues. The chain's CDR3 is CASSVVPQPSGNTIYF. CDR3 sequence (DNA): TGTGCCAGCAGCGTAGTGCCACAACCTTCTGGAAACACCATATATTTT.

The sample holds one count of this clone. The chain combines TRBV30 with TRBJ2-5; 7 bases line up with TRBD1. The CDR3 length is 16 residues. V shed 7 bases and J 3 bases; nucleotides not matched to a gene: 17. Per germline, CDR1 GTSNPN and CDR2 SVGIG (reference sequence). The CDR3 coding sequence is TGTGCCTACCAGACAGGGATGGTCGGCGCCGAAGAGACCCAGTACTTC. It translates to CAYQTGMVGAEETQYF.

This chain links TRBV6-1 with TRBJ2-5; 7 bases are shared with TRBD2. J lost 12 bases, V lost 1 base, and 5 bases had no gene match. The CDR3 has 12 amino acids. Germline-derived CDR1 and CDR2 are MNHNS and SASEGT. The CDR3 sequence: CASSEGGGQEYF. The CDR3 DNA sequence: TGTGCCAGCAGTGAAGGGGGAGGGCAGGAGTACTTC.

The chain joins TRBV6-5 to TRBJ1-5; D perhaps matches TRBD1 (6 bases). The CDR3 totals 15 residues. Trimming removed 0 bases from V and 6 bases from J, with 12 bases in between. Germline loops: CDR1 MNHEY, CDR2 SVGAGI. CDR3 sequence: CASSYSGQDSQPQHF. Here the CDR3 DNA reads TGTGCCAGCAGTTACTCGGGTCAGGACAGTCAGCCCCAGCATTTT.

The rearrangement links TRBV6-5 to TRBJ1-2, with D unresolved. CDR1 and CDR2 from the germline V gene are MNHEY and SVGAGI. Trimming took off 7 bases at V and 2 bases at J, with 14 bases between the two ends. This CDR3 comprises 14 residues. Written as DNA, the CDR3 is TGTGCCAGCACCCGCGCCCGCGCGAACTATGGCTACACCTTC. This gives the protein CASTRARANYGYTF.

This clone has only one observation. The V gene is TRBV7-2, the J gene TRBJ2-3; D remains unclear. This CDR3 contains 14 residues. Germline V gene sequence: CDR1 SGHTA, CDR2 FQGNSA. V lost 7 bases, J lost 7 bases, and 18 bases lay in between. CDR3 protein: CASTPPPPEYTQYF. In DNA, the CDR3 is TGTGCCAGCACCCCCCCTCCCCCCGAGTATACGCAGTATTTT.

The chain uses TRBV27 and TRBJ2-3; no reliable D call. The CDR3 contains 15 residues. CDR1 is MNHEY, CDR2 SMNVEV, per germline (reference sequence). The V gene lost 2 bases and the J gene lost 0 bases, with 9 bases spanning the gap. CDR3 nucleotides: TGTGCCAGCAGTTTAAAACAGCTTAGCACAGATACGCAGTATTTT. Amino acid sequence: CASSLKQLSTDTQYF.

The rearrangement joins TRBV4-3 to TRBJ1-5; TRBD1 is a possible D gene (5 bases). CDR3 length: 17 amino acids. Germline V gene data show CDR1 as LGHNA and CDR2 as YSLEER. Trimming took 0 bases from V and 4 from J, leaving 16 bases between them. CDR3: CASSQDLGGYKNQPQHF. DNA of the CDR3: TGCGCCAGCAGCCAAGATCTTGGGGGGTATAAGAATCAGCCCCAGCATTTT.

The rearrangement links TRBV6-5 to TRBJ1-3; D remains unclear. Germline V gene data show CDR1 as MNHEY and CDR2 as SVGAGI. V lost 2 bases and J lost 0, with 8 bases in between. This CDR3 is built from 15 residues. DNA for the CDR3: TGTGCCAGCAGTTACGGGCAGACCTCTGGAAACACCATATATTTT. This translates into CASSYGQTSGNTIYF.